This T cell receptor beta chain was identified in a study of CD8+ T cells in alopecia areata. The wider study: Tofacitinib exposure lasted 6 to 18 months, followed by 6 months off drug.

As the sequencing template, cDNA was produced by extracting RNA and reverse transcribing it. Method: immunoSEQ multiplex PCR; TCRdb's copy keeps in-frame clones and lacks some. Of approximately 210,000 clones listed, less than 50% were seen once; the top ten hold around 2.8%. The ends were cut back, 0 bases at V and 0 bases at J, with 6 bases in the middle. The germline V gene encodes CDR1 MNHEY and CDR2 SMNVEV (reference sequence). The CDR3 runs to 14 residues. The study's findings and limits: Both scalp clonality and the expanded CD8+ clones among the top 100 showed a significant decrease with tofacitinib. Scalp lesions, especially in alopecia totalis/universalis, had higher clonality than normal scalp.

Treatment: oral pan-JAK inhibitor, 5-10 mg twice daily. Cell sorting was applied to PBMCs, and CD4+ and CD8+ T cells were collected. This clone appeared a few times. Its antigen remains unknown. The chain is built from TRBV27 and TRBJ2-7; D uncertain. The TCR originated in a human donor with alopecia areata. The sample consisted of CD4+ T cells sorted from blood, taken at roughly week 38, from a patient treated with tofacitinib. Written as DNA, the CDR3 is TGTGCCAGCAGTTTATCGGCCCTCTCCTACGAGCAGTACTTC. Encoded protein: CASSLSALSYEQYF.